The 32 T cell receptor beta chains below all came from one sample that was sequenced in a study of T cells after yellow fever vaccination. TCRdb passed the 5' RACE reads through MiXCR, listing each CDR3 protein once. The sample carries some 120,000 distinct CDR3 sequences, nearly 7.5% recorded once. The sequencing used CD4+ T cells sorted from PBMCs, collected more than 8 days after the first yellow fever vaccination. All receptors derive from a man aged 18 to 29 who received the YFV17D yellow fever vaccine.

This clonotype was counted at least ten times. The chain combines TRBV7-2 with TRBJ1-2; a possible D gene is TRBD1 (5 bases). The CDR3 contains 13 residues. Germline V CDR1 and CDR2: SGHTA, FQGNSA. V lost 0 bases to trimming and J lost 6 bases, with 8 bases between them. CDR3 in amino acids: CASSLALGDGYTF. The CDR3 nucleotides read TGTGCCAGCAGCTTAGCGTTGGGGGATGGCTACACCTTC.

This clonotype was seen ten or more times. The chain is built from TRBV5-6 and TRBJ1-5, with TRBD1 matching over 8 bases. V shed 3 bases and J 7 bases; nucleotides not matched to a gene: 6. Germline V lookup: CDR1 SGHDT, CDR2 YYEEEE. The CDR3 runs 14 residues. The CDR3 DNA is TGTGCCAGCAGCTCGGGGACAGGTTGGCAGCCCCAGCATTTT. It yields the protein CASSSGTGWQPQHF.

This clonotype occurred many times. The rearrangement links TRBV4-1 to TRBJ2-1; TRBD2 aligns across 7 bases. V dropped 0 bases and J dropped 3; count of bases not matched to a gene: 8. Germline loops: CDR1 MGHRA, CDR2 YSYEKL. The CDR3 totals 17 residues. As DNA, the CDR3 is TGCGCCAGCAGCCAAGATCTTTCCCTAGCGGACTACAATGAGCAGTTCTTC. As protein: CASSQDLSLADYNEQFF.

The table lists this clonotype with many counts. The J gene is TRBJ2-1, the V gene TRBV4-2; 12 bases align to TRBD2. Losses at the gene ends were 8 bases for V and 8 bases for J; bases not matched to a gene: 10. CDR1 and CDR2 from the germline V gene are LGHNA and YNFKEQ. This CDR3 spans 15 amino acids. Here the CDR3 reads CASRPSGGAADEQFF. CDR3 nucleotides: TGTGCCAGCCGCCCTAGCGGGGGGGCCGCAGATGAGCAGTTCTTC.

This clonotype showed up many times. The chain carries TRBV4-3 and TRBJ2-7; D remains ambiguous. V shed 0 bases and J shed 5 bases, with 14 bases lying between them. The germline V gene encodes CDR1 LGHNA and CDR2 YSLEER. The CDR3 spans 15 residues. DNA of the CDR3: TGCGCCAGCAGCCAAGAGCCCCAGGCTGCTGACGAGCAGTACTTC. This gives the protein CASSQEPQAADEQYF.

There are many counts of this clonotype. V gene TRBV12-3 or TRBV12-4 combines with J gene TRBJ1-6; D possibly corresponds to TRBD1 (6 bases). There are 14 residues in the CDR3. V was shortened by 3 bases and J by 6 bases, with 9 bases between the two germline ends. For the CDR3, the DNA is TGTGCCAGCAGTTTGAGGGGGTTTAATTCACCCCTCCACTTT. It encodes CASSLRGFNSPLHF.

This clonotype has only a few counts. The rearrangement uses TRBV5-1 and TRBJ1-4, with D tentatively TRBD1 (6 bases). V lost 0 bases to trimming and J lost 0 bases, with 6 bases between them. The CDR3 length is 15 residues. The germline gives CDR1 SGHRS, CDR2 YFSETQ. The CDR3 protein is CASSLGQATNEKLFF. In nucleotides, the CDR3 is TGCGCCAGCAGCTTGGGACAGGCAACTAATGAAAAACTGTTTTTT.

This clonotype was recorded at least ten times. The chain carries TRBV5-1 and TRBJ2-5, with D unclear. The length of the CDR3 is 16 residues. The V end lost 4 bases, the J end lost 3 bases, and 19 bases lay between the germline ends. Germline CDR1 and CDR2: SGHRS and YFSETQ. CDR3 bases: TGCGCCAGCAGCCCCCCGTGGGGTGGAAGCGAAGAGACCCAGTACTTC. Its translation is CASSPPWGGSEETQYF.

There are many counts of this clonotype. The chain joins TRBV6-2 or TRBV6-3 to TRBJ2-7; D is possibly TRBD1 (6 bases). The CDR3 length is 15 residues. CDR1 is MNHEY, CDR2 SVGEGT, per germline. V dropped 2 bases and J dropped 2 bases, with 13 bases sitting between them. CDR3 loop: CASSYPSRGTYEQYV. In DNA form, the CDR3 reads TGTGCCAGCAGTTACCCCAGCAGGGGCACCTACGAGCAGTACGTC.

This clonotype was detected many times. V gene TRBV12-3 or TRBV12-4 combines with J gene TRBJ1-4; TRBD1 might be the D (5 bases). The V end lost 6 bases, the J end lost 4 bases, and 18 bases lay between the germline ends. The CDR3 spans 16 residues. This CDR3 is CASSLGLQAYNEKLFF. The CDR3 DNA follows: TGTGCCAGCAGCCTGGGCCTACAGGCCTATAATGAAAAACTGTTTTTT.

The sample holds many counts of this clonotype. The V gene is TRBV7-2, the J gene TRBJ2-7; maybe TRBD2 (6 bases). Trimming took off 4 bases at V and 2 bases at J, with 12 bases between the two ends. The germline CDR1 and CDR2 sequences are SGHTA and FQGNSA. The CDR3 is 14 residues long. The CDR3 DNA is TGTGCCAGCAGCTACAGGACTACTACCTACGAGCAGTACGTC. Its translation: CASSYRTTTYEQYV.

The sample holds many counts of this clonotype. The chain has TRBV11-1 and TRBJ1-2, with TRBD1 as a possible D gene (6 bases). Germline lookup yields CDR1 SGHAT and CDR2 FQDESV (reference sequence). The length of the CDR3 is 15 residues. V lost 4 bases to trimming and J lost 0 bases, with 12 bases between them. CDR3 sequence: CASSSLRDTNYGYTF. The DNA of the CDR3 is TGTGCCAGCAGCTCCCTCAGGGACACTAACTATGGCTACACCTTC. Filled out from reference TRBV11-1 and TRBJ1-2, the complete variable domain reads EAEVAQSPRYKITEKSQAVAFWCDPISGHATLYWYRQILGQGPELLVQFQDESVVDDSQLPKDRFSAERLKGVDSTLKIQPAELGDSAMYLCASSSLRDTNYGYTFGSGTRLTVV.

This clonotype was recorded many times. The V and J genes are TRBV5-4 and TRBJ2-1; TRBD2 aligns across 8 bases. Germline values: CDR1 SGHNT, CDR2 YYREEE (reference sequence). V lost 1 base and J lost 9; bases outside the gene matches: 12. CDR3 size: 16 residues. For the CDR3, the DNA is TGTGCCAGCAGCTTGCTGTCCGGGGGGGCCGGTGGTGAGCAGTTCTTC. As protein: CASSLLSGGAGGEQFF.

In this sample, this clonotype turned up many times. V and J are TRBV5-1 and TRBJ2-2; 7 bases are a match to TRBD1. Looked up from germline, CDR1 is SGHRS and CDR2 is YFSETQ. J was trimmed by 0 bases and V by 3 bases; bases with no gene match: 8. The CDR3 totals 17 residues. The CDR3 region has the DNA TGCGCCAGCAGCTCGGGACAGTTGACCTCGAACACCGGGGAGCTGTTTTTT. As protein: CASSSGQLTSNTGELFF.

In its sample, this clonotype was seen many times. The chain recombines TRBV5-6 with TRBJ2-7; possible D gene TRBD2, 6 bases. The ends were cut back, 0 bases at V and 6 bases at J, with 16 bases in the middle. The CDR3 runs to 15 residues. CDR1 is SGHDT, CDR2 YYEEEE, per germline. In nucleotides, the CDR3 is TGTGCCAGCAGCTTGGGCGGGACGGTTTGGGGCGAGCAGTACTTC. It translates to CASSLGGTVWGEQYF.

This clonotype showed up many times. J is TRBJ2-1 and V is TRBV11-2; perhaps TRBD1 as D (6 bases). The CDR3 totals 16 residues. V gave up 8 bases and J gave up 7 bases, with 24 bases separating them. Per germline, CDR1 SGHAT and CDR2 FQNNGV. The CDR3: CASSRGGFLSDNEQFF. The DNA for the CDR3 is TGTGCCAGCTCCCGAGGGGGTTTCCTCTCGGATAATGAGCAGTTCTTC.

This clonotype has ten or more counts. This chain uses TRBV18 with TRBJ1-3; weak D call: TRBD1 (6 bases). Between the trimmed V and J ends, which lost 0 bases and 0 bases, there was a span of 12 bases. From germline, CDR1 is KGHSH and CDR2 LQKENI. The CDR3 length is 17 residues. The CDR3 sequence: CASSPPLTGLSGNTIYF. The DNA of the CDR3 is TGTGCCAGCTCACCACCTCTGACAGGCCTCTCTGGAAACACCATATATTTT. The variable domain in full, with the rest retrieved from reference TRBV18 and TRBJ1-3, is NAGVMQNPRHLVRRRGQEARLRCSPMKGHSHVYWYRQLPEEGLKFMVYLQKENIIDESGMPKERFSAEFPKEGPSILRIQQVVRGDSAAYFCASSPPLTGLSGNTIYFGEGSWLTVV.

The sample holds many counts of this clonotype. The V call is TRBV5-1, the J call TRBJ1-2; TRBD1 agrees at 8 bases. Germline CDR1 reads SGHRS; CDR2 reads YFSETQ. V lost 0 bases and J lost 7; bases outside the gene matches: 5. The CDR3 has 14 residues. CDR3 in DNA: TGCGCCAGCAGCTTGGGACAGGGGCACGGTGGCTACACCTTC. It is translated as CASSLGQGHGGYTF.

Ten or more counts support this clonotype. The CDR3 DNA is TGTGCCAGCAGCAAAGCGCGTCCTGAACCTAATGAAAAACTGTTTTTT. Translated: CASSKARPEPNEKLFF. V usage is TRBV21-1 and J usage is TRBJ1-4. TRBV21-1 corresponds to a pseudogene. CDR3 length equals 16 residues.

Many counts were recorded for this clonotype. The J gene is TRBJ1-6, the V gene TRBV7-2; the D is unclear. Germline values: CDR1 SGHTA, CDR2 FQGNSA. The CDR3 is 18 amino acids. Trimming removed 1 base at V and 0 bases at J, with 13 bases between. The CDR3 DNA sequence: TGTGCCAGCAGCTTAGGAGAGAGTAAAGGCTCCTATAATTCACCCCTCCACTTT. Its translation: CASSLGESKGSYNSPLHF.

This clonotype was counted a few times. The rearrangement links TRBV7-2 to TRBJ1-2; 9 positions match TRBD1. Germline values: CDR1 SGHTA, CDR2 FQGNSA. The CDR3 is 15 amino acids. The junction had 3 bases not matched to a gene; V was cut back by 1 base and J by 3 bases. Written as DNA, the CDR3 is TGTGCCAGCAGCTTAGTACAGGGGGCAGACTATGGCTACACCTTC. Protein: CASSLVQGADYGYTF. Together with reference TRBV7-2 and TRBJ1-2, the CDR3 gives the full variable domain: GAGVSQSPSNKVTEKGKDVELRCDPISGHTALYWYRQSLGQGLEFLIYFQGNSAPDKSGLPSDRFSAERTGGSVSTLTIQRTQQEDSAVYLCASSLVQGADYGYTFGSGTRLTVV.

There are a few counts of this clonotype. The chain employs TRBV6-2 or TRBV6-3 and TRBJ2-1; TRBD2 agrees at 10 bases. V was pared by 5 bases and J by 0 bases, with 10 bases of the junction left unmatched. Germline CDR1 and CDR2: MNHEY and SVGEGT. The CDR3 length is 18 residues. The CDR3: CASSPDSGGGSSYNEQFF. Here the CDR3 DNA reads TGTGCCAGCAGTCCCGACAGCGGGGGGGGGAGCTCCTACAATGAGCAGTTCTTC.

This clonotype was counted ten times or more. V is TRBV28 and J is TRBJ2-7, with D tentatively TRBD2 (6 bases). Germline CDR1 is MDHEN and CDR2 is SYDVKM. V was cut by 4 bases and J by 6 bases, with 13 bases left in between. The CDR3 loop spans 13 amino acids. CDR3 in DNA: TGTGCCAGCAGTTCTCCACAGGAGGGCGAGCAGTACGTC. It codes for CASSSPQEGEQYV.

The chain uses TRBV11-2 and TRBJ2-7; D remains unclear. The germline V gene has CDR1 SGHAT and CDR2 FQNNGV. The ends were cut back, 5 bases at V and 4 bases at J, with 15 bases in the middle. The CDR3 length is 14 residues. The CDR3, as DNA: TGTGCCAGCAGCGTCGACACCGGTGGGTACGAGCAGTACGTC. Protein sequence: CASSVDTGGYEQYV.

This clonotype occurred many times. This rearrangement joins TRBV20-1 to TRBJ2-2; 9 bases align to TRBD1. The V segment lost 6 bases and the J segment 4 bases; nucleotides outside the gene matches: 6. Germline V gene data show CDR1 as DFQATT and CDR2 as SNEGSKA (reference sequence). The CDR3 sequence is 14 residues long. CDR3 in amino acids: CSATGQGTTGELFF. The CDR3 nucleotides are TGCAGTGCAACCGGACAGGGGACCACCGGGGAGCTGTTTTTT.

This clonotype came up many times. V usage is TRBV9 and J usage is TRBJ2-3, with a weak D call TRBD1 (5 bases). This CDR3 has 14 amino acids. Germline CDR1 and CDR2: SGDLS and YYNGEE. V dropped 4 bases and J dropped 6 bases, with 15 bases sitting between them. In DNA form, the CDR3 reads TGTGCCAGCAGCAGGGGCTTATCTTCGGATACGCAGTATTTT. The encoded protein is CASSRGLSSDTQYF.

This clonotype was detected many times. This chain connects TRBV6-1 to TRBJ1-2; D is possibly TRBD1 (5 bases). The V and J ends lost 6 bases and 3 bases respectively, with 11 bases between them. CDR3 length: 13 amino acids. Per the germline V gene, CDR1 is MNHNS and CDR2 is SASEGT. The DNA of the CDR3 is TGTGCCAGCAGGGGCCAGGGAGACTATGGCTACACCTTC. It yields the protein CASRGQGDYGYTF.

This clonotype was recorded many times. The rearrangement links TRBV28 to TRBJ1-6; a possible D gene is TRBD1 (5 bases). V gave up 1 base and J gave up 9 bases, with 13 bases separating them. Germline lookup yields CDR1 MDHEN and CDR2 SYDVKM. The CDR3 extends over 15 amino acids. CDR3 loop: CASSLLRTPSSPLHF. CDR3 nucleotides: TGTGCCAGCAGTTTATTGAGGACACCTTCTTCACCCCTCCACTTT.

The table lists this clonotype with many counts. This chain connects TRBV4-1 to TRBJ2-1; TRBD2 matches at 9 bases. CDR1 and CDR2 (germline): MGHRA, YSYEKL. Unmatched junction bases numbered 6, after V lost 0 bases and J lost 9 bases. CDR3 size: 15 residues. The CDR3 DNA sequence: TGCGCCAGCAGCCAAGAGGGCGGGGGGGCTGTTGAGCAGTTCTTC. As protein: CASSQEGGGAVEQFF.

This clonotype was picked up many times. The chain is built from TRBV14 and TRBJ2-3, with TRBD2 as a possible D gene (5 bases). Germline V gene sequence: CDR1 SGHDN, CDR2 FVKESK. V dropped 0 bases and J dropped 2 bases, with 9 bases sitting between them. The CDR3 contains 15 residues. Here the CDR3 reads CASSQDRGYTDTQYF. The CDR3 coding sequence is TGTGCCAGCAGCCAAGACCGCGGGTACACAGATACGCAGTATTTT. The full variable domain, with the rest looked up from reference TRBV14 and TRBJ2-3, is EAGVTQFPSHSVIEKGQTVTLRCDPISGHDNLYWYRRVMGKEIKFLLHFVKESKQDESGMPNNRFLAERTGGTYSTLKVQPAELEDSGVYFCASSQDRGYTDTQYFGPGTRLTVL.

There are many counts of this clonotype. This chain joins TRBV7-3 and TRBJ2-1; the D gene is possibly TRBD2 (6 bases). The germline V gene encodes CDR1 SGHTA and CDR2 FQGTGA. The CDR3 covers 18 residues. Trimming took off 2 bases at V and 5 bases at J, with 22 bases between the two ends. The CDR3 is CASSLWGGGDPADNEQFF. For the CDR3, the DNA is TGTGCCAGCAGCTTATGGGGAGGAGGCGATCCGGCGGACAATGAGCAGTTCTTC.

This clonotype has ten or more counts. The DNA of the CDR3 is TGTGCCAGCAGACACGATCCCGGGGGGAGCTCCTACGAGCAGTACTTC. Amino acids: CASRHDPGGSSYEQYF. The rearrangement links TRBV6-5 to TRBJ2-7; 7 positions match TRBD2. Germline CDR1 reads MNHEY; CDR2 reads SVGAGI. With 6 bases clipped from V and 0 bases from J, the junction kept 11 bases outside the gene matches. The CDR3 totals 16 residues.